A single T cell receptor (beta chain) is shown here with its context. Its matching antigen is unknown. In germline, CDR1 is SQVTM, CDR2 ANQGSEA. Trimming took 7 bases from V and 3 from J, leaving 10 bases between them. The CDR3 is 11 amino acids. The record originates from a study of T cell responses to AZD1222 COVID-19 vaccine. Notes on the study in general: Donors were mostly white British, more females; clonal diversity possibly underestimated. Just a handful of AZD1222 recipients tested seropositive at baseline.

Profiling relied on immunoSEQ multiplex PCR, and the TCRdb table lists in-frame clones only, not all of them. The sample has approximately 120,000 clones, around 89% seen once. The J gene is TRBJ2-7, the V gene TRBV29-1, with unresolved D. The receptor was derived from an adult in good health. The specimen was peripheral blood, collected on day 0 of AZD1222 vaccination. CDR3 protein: CSGTNDYEQYF. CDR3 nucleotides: TGCAGCGGCACTAACGACTACGAGCAGTACTTC.